The clone carrying this T cell receptor (beta chain) has just a few counts. The antigen remains undetermined. This entry belongs to a study of shared clonotypes between healthy human individuals. Overall study results and limits: Donors were few, which limited the genetic and exposure-history diversity represented. Clonotype sharing among donors was thought likely to change with sequencing depth.

Investigators spread the genomic DNA of each subset evenly over several immunoSEQ plates. TCRdb's copy holds only in-frame clones and misses some; the assay was immunoSEQ multiplex PCR. The sample contains 500,000 or so clones, approximately 95% of which appear only once. CDR3 length: 13 amino acids. The germline V gene has CDR1 LNHDA and CDR2 SQIVND (reference sequence). The ends were cut back, 8 bases at V and 4 bases at J, with 14 bases in the middle. The rearrangement links TRBV19 to TRBJ1-1; D unclear. The receptor was isolated from a woman younger than 45 in good health. Material: naive CD4+ T cells sorted from blood. Subset reported: CD45RA+ positively selected. CDR3 sequence (DNA): TGTGCCAGTCACAGCCGTGCAGGCACTGAAGCTTTCTTT. Protein product: CASHSRAGTEAFF.